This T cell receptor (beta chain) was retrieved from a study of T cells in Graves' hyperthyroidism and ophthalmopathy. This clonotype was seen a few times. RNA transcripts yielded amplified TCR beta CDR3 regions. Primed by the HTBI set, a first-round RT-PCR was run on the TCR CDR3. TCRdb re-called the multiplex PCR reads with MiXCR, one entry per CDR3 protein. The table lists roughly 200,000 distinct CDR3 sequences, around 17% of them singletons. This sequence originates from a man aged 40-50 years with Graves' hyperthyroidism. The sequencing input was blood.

CDR3 loop: CASSVVSLDTQYF. DNA for the CDR3: TGTGCCAGCAGCGTAGTCAGTCTGGATACGCAGTATTTT. The V call is TRBV9, the J call TRBJ2-3; D is unresolved. CDR3 length equals 13 residues. V lost 0 bases and J 6 bases, leaving 8 bases between the germline ends. Germline V lookup: CDR1 SGDLS, CDR2 YYNGEE.